What follows are 10 T cell receptor beta chains derived from one specimen sequenced in a study of shared clonotypes between healthy human individuals. Sequencing used immunoSEQ multiplex PCR; TCRdb keeps in-frame clones, though not all of them. The top ten hold roughly 1.1% of the sample, which has around 2,000,000 clones, approximately 94% seen once. Terminally differentiated effector memory CD45RA+ cells were excluded from the naive CD8 cells, which were CD45RO-negative and positively selected for CCR7. The sequencing input was naive CD8+ T cells sorted from blood. All receptors derive from a young man in good health.

This clone was observed a handful of times. The chain carries TRBV7-9 and TRBJ1-3; perhaps TRBD1 as D (5 bases). This CDR3 spans 16 amino acids. Between the trimmed V and J ends, which lost 3 bases and 4 bases, there was a span of 16 bases. CDR1 SEHNR and CDR2 FQNEAQ come from the germline V gene (reference sequence). CDR3 nucleotides: TGTGCCAGCAGCTTCTTCGGGGGGGTAGTAGGAAACACCATATATTTT. Translated, it gives CASSFFGGVVGNTIYF.

In its sample, this clone was seen once. Distinct nucleotide sequences in the sample also encode this CDR3. The chain has TRBV29-1 and TRBJ2-5, with D perhaps matching TRBD2 (6 bases). The CDR3 contains 13 residues. Trimming stripped 5 bases from V and 1 base from J, with 11 bases between. Germline CDR1 SQVTM, CDR2 ANQGSEA. CDR3 DNA: TGCAGCGTTCCCGGGACTCTCCAAGAGACCCAGTACTTC. It translates to CSVPGTLQETQYF.

The gene calls are TRBV27 and TRBJ1-1, with D perhaps TRBD1 (5 bases). V lost 6 bases and J lost 5, with 10 bases in between. This CDR3 contains 12 residues. CDR1 is MNHEY, CDR2 SMNVEV, per germline (reference sequence). CDR3 sequence reads: CASSRGRTEAFF. The CDR3 region has the DNA TGTGCCAGCAGCCGGGGGAGGACTGAAGCTTTCTTT.

In regard to this clone: Other DNA variants within this sample encode the same CDR3. The chain recombines TRBV7-9 with TRBJ2-7, with unresolved D. The CDR3 is 12 residues long. The ends were cut back, 5 bases at V and 4 bases at J, with 9 bases in the middle. The V gene's germline CDR1 is SEHNR and CDR2 FQNEAQ (reference sequence). In DNA, the CDR3 is TGTGCCAGCAGCGCCGACGGGTACGAGCAGTACTTC. Translating it yields CASSADGYEQYF.

This clone was observed once. The CDR3 coding sequence is TGCGCCAGCAGCCAAGATAAGGGGGCCGCTTACGAGCAGTACTTC. It specifies CASSQDKGAAYEQYF. The chain is built from TRBV4-1 and TRBJ2-7; 7 positions agree with TRBD1. The CDR3 extends over 15 amino acids. Germline V lookup: CDR1 MGHRA, CDR2 YSYEKL. With 0 bases clipped from V and 4 bases from J, the junction kept 6 bases outside the gene matches.

V gene TRBV5-6 combines with J gene TRBJ2-7; no clear D gene. This CDR3 is built from 12 residues. Germline assignment: CDR1 SGHDT and CDR2 YYEEEE. The germline V and J ends were trimmed by 4 bases and 5 bases, with 10 bases remaining between them. CDR3 sequence reads: CASSALPNEQYF. The CDR3 DNA sequence: TGTGCCAGCAGCGCGCTCCCCAACGAGCAGTACTTC.

The rearrangement links TRBV6-5 to TRBJ2-1; a weak D match, TRBD2 (6 bases). CDR1 MNHEY and CDR2 SVGAGI come from the germline V gene. CDR3 length equals 15 residues. V lost 5 bases and J lost 9, with 20 bases in between. In nucleotides, the CDR3 is TGTGCCAGCAGTCAGATAGGAGGGTTTGATCTTGAGCAGTTCTTC. It encodes CASSQIGGFDLEQFF.

The rearrangement joins TRBV30 to TRBJ1-4; no clear D. The CDR3 contains 14 residues. Per the germline V gene, CDR1 is GTSNPN and CDR2 is SVGIG (reference sequence). The ends were cut back, 2 bases at V and 8 bases at J, with 15 bases in the middle. CDR3: CAWSPGPSLEKLFF. The CDR3 DNA reads TGTGCCTGGAGTCCCGGGCCCTCTTTGGAAAAACTGTTTTTT.

The rearrangement links TRBV5-5 to TRBJ2-1; a possible D gene is TRBD2 (7 bases). V shed 2 bases and J shed 4 bases, with 22 bases lying between them. CDR1 and CDR2 from the germline V gene are SGHKS and YYEKEE (reference sequence). The CDR3 sequence is 18 residues long. The CDR3 loop is CASSFGVWGREPYNEQFF. For the CDR3, the DNA is TGTGCCAGCAGCTTCGGCGTTTGGGGGCGGGAGCCATACAATGAGCAGTTCTTC.

The chain recombines TRBV10-1 with TRBJ2-3; D is possibly TRBD2 (6 bases). V was pared by 3 bases and J by 2 bases, with 15 bases between. The CDR3 covers 16 residues. The V gene's germline CDR1 is WNHNN and CDR2 SYGVQD (reference sequence). CDR3 amino acids: CASSEAGTPNTDTQYF. CDR3 DNA: TGCGCCAGCAGTGAAGCCGGGACTCCGAACACAGATACGCAGTATTTT.